The 5 T cell receptor beta chains given below trace back to one sample, sequenced in a study of CXCR3-negative and CXCR3-positive naive CD8 T cells. Through 5' RACE with UMI labels, the TRB cDNA libraries were prepared. TCRdb re-called the 5' RACE reads and catalogs CDR3 proteins one per entry, DNA excluded. Its table lists some 39,000 distinct CDR3 sequences. The sequencing sample was made of naive CXCR3- CD8+ T cells from blood. Sample subset: CD45RO-CCR7+CD27+CD95- naive CD8+ T cells lacking CXCR3 (TNR3-). These receptors were obtained from a human donor in good health. Some clones in this sample may be carry-over from other donors' samples.

This chain joins TRBV20-1 and TRBJ2-7; TCRdb selects TRBD2, and the lack of DNA leaves this call unchecked. The CDR3 runs to 15 residues. Germline V gives CDR1 DFQATT, CDR2 SNEGSKA (reference sequence). The CDR3 reads CSARAAGGLTYEQYF.

The gene calls are TRBV3-1 and TRBJ1-2; TCRdb outputs TRBD1, but without DNA this stays unchecked. Germline V gives CDR1 LGHDT, CDR2 YNNKEL (reference sequence). The CDR3 spans 13 residues. The CDR3 spells CASTYWGGSGYTF.

V gene TRBV27 combines with J gene TRBJ2-1; as DNA is missing, the TRBD2 call by TCRdb cannot be tested. The CDR3 extends over 16 amino acids. Germline CDR1 MNHEY, CDR2 SMNVEV (reference sequence). CDR3 loop: CASSFPSGGALDEQFF.

V usage is TRBV4-3 and J usage is TRBJ2-1; TCRdb returns TRBD2, unconfirmable since there is no DNA. Germline values: CDR1 LGHNA, CDR2 YSLEER. This CDR3 spans 15 amino acids. CDR3 residues: CASSQEGPSLDDQFF.

The J gene is TRBJ2-7, the V gene TRBV7-9; TCRdb gives TRBD1 as the D gene, but with no DNA this cannot be confirmed. The CDR3 contains 14 residues. Germline CDR1 and CDR2: SEHNR and FQNEAQ (reference sequence). CDR3 sequence reads: CASSLPQGPDEQYF.